What follows are 19 T cell receptor beta chains derived from one specimen sequenced in a study of blood T cell repertoires in COVID-19. Sequencing used immunoSEQ multiplex PCR; TCRdb keeps in-frame clones, though not all of them. The sample has nearly 200,000 clones; 80% to 85% are singletons. The sequencing input was PBMCs or T cells enriched from blood (not recorded which). These receptors were collected from a middle-aged man who had recovered from COVID-19.

J is TRBJ2-7 and V is TRBV4-3, with TRBD1 matching 11 bases. The V gene end was trimmed by 1 base and the J gene end by 3 bases; junction bases not matched to a gene: 11. Germline CDR1 reads LGHNA; CDR2 reads YSLEER. The CDR3 sequence is 18 residues long. The CDR3 DNA sequence: TGCGCCAGCAGCCAAGCTACCCCGACCGGGACAGGGGGCTACGAGCAGTACTTC. This encodes CASSQATPTGTGGYEQYF.

The J gene is TRBJ1-5, the V gene TRBV4-1; 11 positions agree with TRBD1. After removal of 0 bases from V and 4 bases from J, the junction contained 11 bases not matched to a gene. The CDR3 has 19 residues. Germline assignment: CDR1 MGHRA and CDR2 YSYEKL. The CDR3 sequence is CASSQEIGWGTGGNQPQHF. CDR3 nucleotide sequence: TGCGCCAGCAGCCAAGAAATTGGGTGGGGGACAGGGGGAAATCAGCCCCAGCATTTT.

This rearrangement joins TRBV7-6 to TRBJ2-3; D remains ambiguous. The V and J ends lost 4 bases and 7 bases respectively, with 9 bases between them. This CDR3 comprises 12 residues. Germline values: CDR1 SGHVS, CDR2 FNYEAQ. The chain's CDR3 is CASSYDWNTQYF. CDR3 sequence (DNA): TGTGCCAGCAGCTATGACTGGAATACGCAGTATTTT. Supplemented by reference TRBV7-6 and TRBJ2-3, the full variable domain reads GAGVSQSPRYKVTKRGQDVALRCDPISGHVSLYWYRQALGQGPEFLTYFNYEAQQDKSGLPNDRFSAERPEGSISTLTIQRTEQRDSAMYRCASSYDWNTQYFGPGTRLTVL.

The rearrangement links TRBV27 to TRBJ1-5; 7 positions agree with TRBD1. Trimming took 6 bases from V and 7 from J; bases not matched to a gene: 9. Germline CDR1 is MNHEY and CDR2 is SMNVEV (reference sequence). This CDR3 spans 14 amino acids. The CDR3 nucleotides read TGTGCCAGCAGGATCAGGGGGTCGGGACAGCCCCAGCATTTT. Translated: CASRIRGSGQPQHF.

The chain has TRBV7-6 and TRBJ2-2; no firm D call. The CDR3 length is 12 residues. Trimming removed 3 bases from V and 6 bases from J, with 5 bases in between. Germline CDR1 is SGHVS and CDR2 is FNYEAQ. The CDR3 nucleotides read TGTGCCAGCAGCTTTATCCCCGGGGAGCTGTTTTTT. Its translation: CASSFIPGELFF.

This CDR3 is CATSRVGGYRMNTEAFF. Written as DNA, the CDR3 is TGTGCCACCAGCAGAGTAGGGGGCTACAGGATGAACACTGAAGCTTTCTTT. The V call is TRBV15, the J call TRBJ1-1, with TRBD1 identical over 7 bases. CDR1 and CDR2 from the germline V gene are LNHNV and YYDKDF (reference sequence). The CDR3 is 17 amino acids. After removal of 1 base from V and 0 bases from J, the junction contained 8 bases not matched to a gene.

J is TRBJ1-1 and V is TRBV7-2; perhaps TRBD1 as D (5 bases). This CDR3 is 14 amino acids long. Trimming stripped 4 bases from V and 7 bases from J, with 16 bases between. From germline, CDR1 is SGHTA and CDR2 FQGNSA. The CDR3 sequence is CASSSRDRGLEAFF. The DNA for the CDR3 is TGTGCCAGCAGCTCCCGAGACAGAGGTCTTGAAGCTTTCTTT.

The chain combines TRBV2 with TRBJ1-1, with D maybe TRBD1 (5 bases). Trimming left V 5 bases short and J 1 base short, with 8 bases between. The CDR3 loop spans 13 amino acids. Per germline, CDR1 SNHLY and CDR2 FYNNEI. The CDR3 loop is CASSSDRNTEAFF. CDR3 nucleotide sequence: TGTGCCAGCAGTTCTGACAGGAACACTGAAGCTTTCTTT.

The chain couples TRBV6-5 to TRBJ1-2; D is ambiguous. V lost 0 bases and J lost 6, with 8 bases in between. CDR1 and CDR2 from the germline V gene are MNHEY and SVGAGI. The CDR3 length is 13 residues. CDR3 in amino acids: CASSYSGGDGYTF. DNA for the CDR3: TGTGCCAGCAGTTACTCCGGAGGAGATGGCTACACCTTC.

The chain employs TRBV6-1 and TRBJ1-2; TRBD1 agrees at 9 bases. CDR3 length: 15 amino acids. Germline CDR1 and CDR2: MNHNS and SASEGT. The V segment lost 1 base and the J segment 5 bases; nucleotides outside the gene matches: 5. The CDR3 DNA follows: TGTGCCAGCAGTGAAGGGACAGGGGCTTTTTATGGCTACACCTTC. Translation: CASSEGTGAFYGYTF.

The chain employs TRBV5-4 and TRBJ1-4; 9 nucleotides line up with TRBD1. Germline loops: CDR1 SGHNT, CDR2 YYREEE (reference sequence). Trimming removed 3 bases from V and 7 bases from J; junction bases left unmatched: 13. The CDR3 runs 17 residues. The DNA of the CDR3 is TGTGCCAGCAGCTCCCTCATTACCCCGGGACAGGGTGAAAAACTGTTTTTT. Translation gives CASSSLITPGQGEKLFF.

The rearrangement uses TRBV4-1 and TRBJ2-5; 7 nucleotides align to TRBD2. With V trimmed by 4 bases and J by 0 bases, 8 bases remained unmatched. The germline gives CDR1 MGHRA, CDR2 YSYEKL. This CDR3 has 16 amino acids. The CDR3: CASSPGGLPNQETQYF. The CDR3 coding sequence is TGCGCCAGCAGCCCGGGGGGACTCCCAAACCAAGAGACCCAGTACTTC.

This chain links TRBV5-1 with TRBJ1-2, with D perhaps TRBD1 (5 bases). This CDR3 contains 12 residues. Looked up from germline, CDR1 is SGHRS and CDR2 is YFSETQ. The V end lost 4 bases, the J end lost 6 bases, and 10 bases lay between the germline ends. The CDR3 reads CASSSGGDGYTF. CDR3 bases: TGCGCCAGCAGCAGCGGGGGGGATGGCTACACCTTC. The variable domain in full, completed from reference TRBV5-1 and TRBJ1-2, reads KAGVTQTPRYLIKTRGQQVTLSCSPISGHRSVSWYQQTPGQGLQFLFEYFSETQRNKGNFPGRFSGRQFSNSRSEMNVSTLELGDSALYLCASSSGGDGYTFGSGTRLTVV.

The chain combines TRBV11-2 with TRBJ1-1, with D uncertain. Trimming removed 3 bases from V and 0 bases from J, with 8 bases in between. The CDR3 spans 14 residues. Germline CDR1 and CDR2: SGHAT and FQNNGV. This CDR3 is CASSLRAMNTEAFF. The CDR3 bases are TGTGCCAGCAGCTTGAGGGCCATGAACACTGAAGCTTTCTTT.

The chain links TRBV28 to TRBJ1-2; maybe TRBD1 (5 bases). Germline loops: CDR1 MDHEN, CDR2 SYDVKM. The CDR3 totals 15 residues. The V end lost 8 bases, the J end lost 5 bases, and 21 bases lay between the germline ends. CDR3 nucleotides: TGTGCCAGCGGGGCTGGGGGGAGATTAGGGTATGGCTACACCTTC. This sequence encodes CASGAGGRLGYGYTF.

This chain joins TRBV19 and TRBJ2-2, with TRBD2 matching over 7 bases. The V gene's germline CDR1 is LNHDA and CDR2 SQIVND (reference sequence). This CDR3 comprises 15 residues. Trimming cost V 4 bases and J 5 bases; bases outside gene matches: 7. Here the CDR3 reads CASSSFAGETGELFF. DNA for the CDR3: TGTGCCAGTAGTAGCTTTGCGGGGGAAACCGGGGAGCTGTTTTTT.

The DNA of the CDR3 is TGTGCCAGCAGCACCCCTTGGCAGGCTAACACTGAAGCTTTCTTT. Protein sequence: CASSTPWQANTEAFF. The chain is built from TRBV7-8 and TRBJ1-1; D remains unclear. Germline V gene sequence: CDR1 SGHVS, CDR2 FQNEAQ. The CDR3 has 15 residues. V was cut by 5 bases and J by 2 bases, with 15 bases left in between.

The V gene is TRBV19, the J gene TRBJ1-1; the D is unclear. Germline CDR1 reads LNHDA; CDR2 reads SQIVND (reference sequence). The CDR3 runs 15 residues. The ends were cut back, 0 bases at V and 0 bases at J, with 8 bases in the middle. In DNA form, the CDR3 reads TGTGCCAGTAGTATAGATCTATCGGTGAACACTGAAGCTTTCTTT. Translated: CASSIDLSVNTEAFF.

The chain's CDR3 is CASSLWGGSWTEAFF. The DNA for the CDR3 is TGCGCCAGCAGCTTGTGGGGGGGAAGCTGGACTGAAGCTTTCTTT. This chain uses TRBV5-1 with TRBJ1-1, with D maybe TRBD1 (5 bases). The V end lost 1 base, the J end lost 5 bases, and 15 bases lay between the germline ends. This CDR3 is 15 amino acids long. Germline CDR1 reads SGHRS; CDR2 reads YFSETQ.